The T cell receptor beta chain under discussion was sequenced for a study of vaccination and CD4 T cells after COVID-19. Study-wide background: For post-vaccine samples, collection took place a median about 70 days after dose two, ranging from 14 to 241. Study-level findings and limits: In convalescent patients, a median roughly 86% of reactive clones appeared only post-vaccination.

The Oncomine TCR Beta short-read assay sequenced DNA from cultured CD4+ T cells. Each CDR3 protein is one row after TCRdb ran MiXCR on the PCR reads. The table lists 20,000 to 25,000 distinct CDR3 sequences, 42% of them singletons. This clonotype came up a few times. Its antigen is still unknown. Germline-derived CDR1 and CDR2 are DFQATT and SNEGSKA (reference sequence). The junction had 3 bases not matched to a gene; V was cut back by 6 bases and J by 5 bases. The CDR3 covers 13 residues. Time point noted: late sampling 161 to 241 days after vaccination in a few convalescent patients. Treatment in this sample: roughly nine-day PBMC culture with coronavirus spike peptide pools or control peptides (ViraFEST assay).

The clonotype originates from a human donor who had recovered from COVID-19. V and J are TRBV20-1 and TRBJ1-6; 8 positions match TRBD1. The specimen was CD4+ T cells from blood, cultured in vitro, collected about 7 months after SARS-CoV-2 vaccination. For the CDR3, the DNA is TGCAGTGCCCACAGGGGGGATAATTCACCCCTCCACTTT. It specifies CSAHRGDNSPLHF.